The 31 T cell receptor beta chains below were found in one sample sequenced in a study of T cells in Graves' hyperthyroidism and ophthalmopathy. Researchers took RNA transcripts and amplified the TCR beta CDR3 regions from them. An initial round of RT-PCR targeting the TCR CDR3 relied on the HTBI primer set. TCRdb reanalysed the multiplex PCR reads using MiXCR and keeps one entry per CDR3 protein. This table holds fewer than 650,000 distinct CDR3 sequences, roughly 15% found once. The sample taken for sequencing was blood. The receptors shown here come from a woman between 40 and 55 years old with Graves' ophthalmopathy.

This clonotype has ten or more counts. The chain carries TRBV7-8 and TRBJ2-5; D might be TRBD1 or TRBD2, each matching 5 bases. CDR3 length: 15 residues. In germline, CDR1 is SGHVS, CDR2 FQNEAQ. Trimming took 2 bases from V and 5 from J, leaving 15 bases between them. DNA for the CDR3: TGTGCCAGCAGCTTACCCGGGACCGCGGAGGAGACCCAGTACTTC. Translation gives CASSLPGTAEETQYF.

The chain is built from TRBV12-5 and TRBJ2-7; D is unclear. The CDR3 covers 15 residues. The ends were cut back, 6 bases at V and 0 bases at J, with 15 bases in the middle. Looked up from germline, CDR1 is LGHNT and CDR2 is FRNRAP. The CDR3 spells CASGLAIKSSYEQYF. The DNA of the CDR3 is TGTGCTAGTGGCCTGGCCATAAAGAGCTCCTACGAGCAGTACTTC.

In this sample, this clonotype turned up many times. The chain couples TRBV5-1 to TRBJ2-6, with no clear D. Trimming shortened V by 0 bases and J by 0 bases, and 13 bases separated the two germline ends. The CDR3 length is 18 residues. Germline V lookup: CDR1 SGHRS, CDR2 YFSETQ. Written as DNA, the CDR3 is TGCGCCAGCAGCTTGGACCCCCAAACTACCTCTGGGGCCAACGTCCTGACTTTC. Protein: CASSLDPQTTSGANVLTF. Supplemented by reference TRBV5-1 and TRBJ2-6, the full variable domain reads KAGVTQTPRYLIKTRGQQVTLSCSPISGHRSVSWYQQTPGQGLQFLFEYFSETQRNKGNFPGRFSGRQFSNSRSEMNVSTLELGDSALYLCASSLDPQTTSGANVLTFGAGSRLTVL.

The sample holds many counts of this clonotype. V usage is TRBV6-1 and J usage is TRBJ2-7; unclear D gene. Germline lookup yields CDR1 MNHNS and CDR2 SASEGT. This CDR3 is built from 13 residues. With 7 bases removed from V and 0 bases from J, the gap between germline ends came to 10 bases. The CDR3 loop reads CASTLGVSYEQYF. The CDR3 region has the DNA TGTGCCAGCACCCTTGGGGTCTCCTACGAGCAGTACTTC.

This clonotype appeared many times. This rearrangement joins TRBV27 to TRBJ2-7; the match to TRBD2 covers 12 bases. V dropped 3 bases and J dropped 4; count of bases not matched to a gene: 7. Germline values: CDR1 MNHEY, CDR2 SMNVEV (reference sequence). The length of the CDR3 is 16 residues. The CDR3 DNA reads TGTGCCAGCAGTTTGACTAGCGGGAGACCAGAGTACGAGCAGTACTTC. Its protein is CASSLTSGRPEYEQYF.

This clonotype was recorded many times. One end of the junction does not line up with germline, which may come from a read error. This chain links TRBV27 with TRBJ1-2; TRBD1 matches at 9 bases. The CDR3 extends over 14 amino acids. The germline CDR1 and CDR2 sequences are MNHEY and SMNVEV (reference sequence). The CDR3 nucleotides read TGTGGCAGCAGGCTAGGGACAGGGAGCTATGGCTACACCTTC. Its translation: CGSRLGTGSYGYTF.

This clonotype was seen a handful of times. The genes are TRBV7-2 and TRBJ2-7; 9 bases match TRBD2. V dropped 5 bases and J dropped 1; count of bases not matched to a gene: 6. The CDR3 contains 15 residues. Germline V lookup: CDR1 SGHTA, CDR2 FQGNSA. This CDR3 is CASSPASGKSYEQYF. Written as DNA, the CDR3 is TGTGCCAGCAGCCCCGCTAGCGGGAAGTCCTACGAGCAGTACTTC.

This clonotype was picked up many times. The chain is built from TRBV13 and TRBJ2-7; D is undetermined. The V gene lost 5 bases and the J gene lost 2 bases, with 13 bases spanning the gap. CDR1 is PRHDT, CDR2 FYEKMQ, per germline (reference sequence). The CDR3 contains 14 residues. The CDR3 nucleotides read TGTGCCAGCAGCGGACCGACCTCGCCCTACGAGCAGTACTTC. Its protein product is CASSGPTSPYEQYF. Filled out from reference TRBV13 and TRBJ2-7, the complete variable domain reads AAGVIQSPRHLIKEKRETATLKCYPIPRHDTVYWYQQGPGQDPQFLISFYEKMQSDKGSIPDRFSAQQFSDYHSELNMSSLELGDSALYFCASSGPTSPYEQYFGPGTRLTVT.

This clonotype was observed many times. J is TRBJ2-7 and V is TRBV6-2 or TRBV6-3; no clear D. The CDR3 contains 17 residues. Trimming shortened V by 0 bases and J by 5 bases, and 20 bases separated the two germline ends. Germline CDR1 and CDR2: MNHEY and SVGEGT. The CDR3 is CASSYSRLGTDPDEQYF. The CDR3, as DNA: TGTGCCAGCAGTTACTCGAGGTTAGGCACCGACCCCGACGAGCAGTACTTC.

CDR3 nucleotides: TGTGCCAGCTATTCAGGGGCCCCCTACGAGCAGTACTTC. It translates to CASYSGAPYEQYF. This sequence joins TRBV28 and TRBJ2-7; perhaps TRBD1 as D (6 bases). The ends were cut back, 8 bases at V and 2 bases at J, with 13 bases in the middle. CDR3 length equals 13 residues. Germline CDR1 reads MDHEN; CDR2 reads SYDVKM.

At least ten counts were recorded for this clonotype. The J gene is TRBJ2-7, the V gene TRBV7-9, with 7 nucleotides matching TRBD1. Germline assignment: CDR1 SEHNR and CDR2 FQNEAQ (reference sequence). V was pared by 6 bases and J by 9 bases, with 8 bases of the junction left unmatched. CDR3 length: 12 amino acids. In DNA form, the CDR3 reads TGTGCCAGCAGTCGAGAGTGGGACAGGCAGTACTTC. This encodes CASSREWDRQYF. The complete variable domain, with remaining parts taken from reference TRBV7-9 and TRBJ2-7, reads DTGVSQNPRHKITKRGQNVTFRCDPISEHNRLYWYRQTLGQGPEFLTYFQNEAQLEKSRLLSDRFSAERPKGSFSTLEIQRTEQGDSAMYLCASSREWDRQYFGPGTRLTVT.

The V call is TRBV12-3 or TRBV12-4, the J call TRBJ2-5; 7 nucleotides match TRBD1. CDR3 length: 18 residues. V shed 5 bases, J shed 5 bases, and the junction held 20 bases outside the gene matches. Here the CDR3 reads CASSTTQASDRARETQYF. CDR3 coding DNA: TGTGCCAGCAGTACCACCCAGGCATCAGACAGGGCACGGGAGACCCAGTACTTC.

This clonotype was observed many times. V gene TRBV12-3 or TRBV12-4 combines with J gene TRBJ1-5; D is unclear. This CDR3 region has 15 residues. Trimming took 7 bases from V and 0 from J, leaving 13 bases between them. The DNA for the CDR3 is TGTGCCAGCACCATAAATGGGGTTAGCAATCAGCCCCAGCATTTT. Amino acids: CASTINGVSNQPQHF.

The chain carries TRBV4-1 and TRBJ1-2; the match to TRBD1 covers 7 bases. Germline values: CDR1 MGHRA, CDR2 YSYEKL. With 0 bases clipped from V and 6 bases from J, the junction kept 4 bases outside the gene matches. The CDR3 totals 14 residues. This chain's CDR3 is CASSQERRGNGYTF. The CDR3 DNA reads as TGCGCCAGCAGCCAAGAACGCAGGGGGAATGGCTACACCTTC.

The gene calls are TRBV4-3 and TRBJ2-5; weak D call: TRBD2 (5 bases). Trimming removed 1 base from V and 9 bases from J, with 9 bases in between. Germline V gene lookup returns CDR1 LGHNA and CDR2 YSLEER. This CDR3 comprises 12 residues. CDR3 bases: TGCGCCAGCAGCCAAGGAAACGGGGCCCAGTACTTC. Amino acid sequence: CASSQGNGAQYF.

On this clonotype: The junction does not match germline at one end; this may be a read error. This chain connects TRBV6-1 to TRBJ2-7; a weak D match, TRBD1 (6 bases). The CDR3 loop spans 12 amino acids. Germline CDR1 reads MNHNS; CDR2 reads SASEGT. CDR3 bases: TGTACCAGCAGCCAGGGGACCTACGAGCAGTACTTC. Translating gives CTSSQGTYEQYF.

The CDR3 bases are TGCAGCGTCGACTCGACTAGCGGGGATTACGAGCAGTACTTC. Its protein product is CSVDSTSGDYEQYF. V gene TRBV29-1 combines with J gene TRBJ2-7; the match to TRBD2 covers 11 bases. J lost 4 bases, V lost 6 bases, and 8 bases had no gene match. CDR3 length: 14 residues. The V gene's germline CDR1 is SQVTM and CDR2 ANQGSEA.

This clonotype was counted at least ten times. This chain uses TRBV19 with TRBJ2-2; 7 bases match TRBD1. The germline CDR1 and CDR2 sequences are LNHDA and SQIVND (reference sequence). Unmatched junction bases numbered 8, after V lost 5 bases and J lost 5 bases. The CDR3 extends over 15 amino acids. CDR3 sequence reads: CASSPGQSRTGELFF. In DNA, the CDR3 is TGTGCCAGTAGTCCGGGACAGTCGAGGACCGGGGAGCTGTTTTTT.

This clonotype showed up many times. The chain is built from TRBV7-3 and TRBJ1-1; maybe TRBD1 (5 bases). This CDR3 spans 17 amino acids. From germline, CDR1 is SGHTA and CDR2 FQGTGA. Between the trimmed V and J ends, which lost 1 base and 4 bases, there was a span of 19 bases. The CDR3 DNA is TGTGCCAGCAGCTTAAACCCGACTAGAGGGGCTATCACTGAAGCTTTCTTT. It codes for CASSLNPTRGAITEAFF.

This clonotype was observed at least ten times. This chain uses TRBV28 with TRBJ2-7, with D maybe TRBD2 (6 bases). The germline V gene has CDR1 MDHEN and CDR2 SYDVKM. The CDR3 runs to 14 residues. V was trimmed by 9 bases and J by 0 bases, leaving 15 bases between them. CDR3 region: CASTRLVNSYEQYF. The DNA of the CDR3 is TGTGCCAGTACAAGACTAGTCAACTCCTACGAGCAGTACTTC.

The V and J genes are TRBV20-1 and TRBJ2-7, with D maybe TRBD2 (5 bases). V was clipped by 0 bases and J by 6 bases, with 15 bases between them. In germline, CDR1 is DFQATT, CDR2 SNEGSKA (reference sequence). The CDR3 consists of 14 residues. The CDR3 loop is CSARDLVGGGEQYF. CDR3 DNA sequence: TGCAGTGCTAGAGATCTTGTGGGCGGAGGCGAGCAGTACTTC.

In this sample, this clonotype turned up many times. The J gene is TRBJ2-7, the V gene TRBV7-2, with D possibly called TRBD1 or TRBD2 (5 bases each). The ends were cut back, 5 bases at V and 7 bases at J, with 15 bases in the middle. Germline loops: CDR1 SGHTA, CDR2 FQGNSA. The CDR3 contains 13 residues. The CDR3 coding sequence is TGTGCCAGCAGCCCCGTGGGGGATGGGGAGCAGTACTTC. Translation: CASSPVGDGEQYF.

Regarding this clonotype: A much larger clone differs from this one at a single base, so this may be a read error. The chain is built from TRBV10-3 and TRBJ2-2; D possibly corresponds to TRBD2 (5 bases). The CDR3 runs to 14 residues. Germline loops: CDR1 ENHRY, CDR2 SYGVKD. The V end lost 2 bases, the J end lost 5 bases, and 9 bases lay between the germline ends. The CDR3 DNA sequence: TGTGCCATCAGTGAGAATGAGGGTACCGGGGAGCTGTTTTTT. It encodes CAISENEGTGELFF.

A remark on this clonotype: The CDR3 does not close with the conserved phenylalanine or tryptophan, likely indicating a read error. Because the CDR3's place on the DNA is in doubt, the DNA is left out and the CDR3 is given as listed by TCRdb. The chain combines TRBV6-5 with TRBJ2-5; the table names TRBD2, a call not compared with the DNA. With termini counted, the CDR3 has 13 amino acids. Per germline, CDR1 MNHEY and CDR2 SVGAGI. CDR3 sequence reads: CASSYLMAERPKV.

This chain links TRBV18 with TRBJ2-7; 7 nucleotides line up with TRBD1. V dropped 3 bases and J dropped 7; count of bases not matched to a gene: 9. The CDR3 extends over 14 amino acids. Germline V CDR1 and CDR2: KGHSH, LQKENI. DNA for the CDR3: TGTGCCAGCTCACCGGACAGGTCGGTAGGGGAGCAGTACTTC. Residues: CASSPDRSVGEQYF.

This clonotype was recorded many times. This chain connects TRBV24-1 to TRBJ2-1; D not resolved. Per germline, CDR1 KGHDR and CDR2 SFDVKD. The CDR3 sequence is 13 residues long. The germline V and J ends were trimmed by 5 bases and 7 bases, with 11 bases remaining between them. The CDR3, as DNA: TGTGCCACCAGTGCCCTAACCGGAAATGAGCAGTTCTTC. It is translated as CATSALTGNEQFF.

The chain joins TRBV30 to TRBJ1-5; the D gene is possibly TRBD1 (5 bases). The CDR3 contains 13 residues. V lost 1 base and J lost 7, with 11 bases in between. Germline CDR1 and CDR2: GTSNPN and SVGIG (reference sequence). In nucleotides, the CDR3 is TGTGCCTGGAGTGATGGAGGGGAGCAGCCCCAGCATTTT. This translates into CAWSDGGEQPQHF.

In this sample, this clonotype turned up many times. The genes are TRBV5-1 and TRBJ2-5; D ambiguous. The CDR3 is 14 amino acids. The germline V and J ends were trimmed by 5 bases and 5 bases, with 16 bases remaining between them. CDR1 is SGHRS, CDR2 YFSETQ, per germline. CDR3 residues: CASRVLGSEETQYF. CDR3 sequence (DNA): TGCGCCAGCAGAGTACTGGGTTCGGAGGAGACCCAGTACTTC.

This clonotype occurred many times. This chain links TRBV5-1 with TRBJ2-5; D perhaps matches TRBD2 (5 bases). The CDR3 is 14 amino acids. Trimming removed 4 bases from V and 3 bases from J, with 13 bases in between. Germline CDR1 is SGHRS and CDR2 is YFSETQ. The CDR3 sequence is CASSVGRGEETQYF. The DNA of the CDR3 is TGCGCCAGCAGCGTAGGACGGGGAGAAGAGACCCAGTACTTC.

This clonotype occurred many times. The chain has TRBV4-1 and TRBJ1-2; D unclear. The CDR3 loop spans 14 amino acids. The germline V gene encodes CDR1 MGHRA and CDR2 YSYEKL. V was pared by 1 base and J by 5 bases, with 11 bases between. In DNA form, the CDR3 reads TGCGCCAGCAGCCAAGCGGCAGGATTATATGGCTACACCTTC. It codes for CASSQAAGLYGYTF.

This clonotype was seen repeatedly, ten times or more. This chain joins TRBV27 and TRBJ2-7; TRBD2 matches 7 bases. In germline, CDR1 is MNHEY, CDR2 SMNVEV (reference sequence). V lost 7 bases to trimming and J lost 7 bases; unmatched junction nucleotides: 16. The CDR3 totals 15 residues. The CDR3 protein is CASTSLGTTLGEQYF. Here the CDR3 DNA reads TGTGCCAGCACCTCACTCGGGACTACCTTAGGGGAGCAGTACTTC.